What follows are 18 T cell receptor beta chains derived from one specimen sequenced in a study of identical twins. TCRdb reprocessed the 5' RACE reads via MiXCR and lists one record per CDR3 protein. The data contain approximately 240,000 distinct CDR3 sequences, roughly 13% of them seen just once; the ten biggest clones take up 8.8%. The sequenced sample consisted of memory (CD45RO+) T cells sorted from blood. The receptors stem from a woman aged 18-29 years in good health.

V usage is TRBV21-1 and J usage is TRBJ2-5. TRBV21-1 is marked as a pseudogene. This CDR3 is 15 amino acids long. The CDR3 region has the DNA TGTGCCAGCAGCAAAGTTACCTATACCCCAGAGACCCAGTACTTC. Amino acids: CASSKVTYTPETQYF.

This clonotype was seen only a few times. CDR3 sequence reads: CASTLGAGGLRQTQYF. In DNA form, the CDR3 reads TGTGCCAGCACCCTAGGGGCGGGGGGGCTTCGACAGACCCAGTACTTC. The chain recombines TRBV2 with TRBJ2-5, with 9 bases fitting TRBD2. The germline V gene encodes CDR1 SNHLY and CDR2 FYNNEI. Trimming at V came to 7 bases and at J to 6 bases, leaving 15 bases not matched to a gene. This CDR3 has 16 residues.

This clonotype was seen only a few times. CDR3 coding DNA: TGCGCCAGCAGCACCTCCGGGACAGGGGGTTCACCCCTCCACTTT. It yields the protein CASSTSGTGGSPLHF. The chain employs TRBV5-1 and TRBJ1-6, with 11 bases identical to TRBD1. This CDR3 comprises 15 residues. The J segment lost 9 bases and the V segment lost 4 bases, leaving 6 bases of the junction unmatched. Germline-derived CDR1 and CDR2 are SGHRS and YFSETQ. The full variable domain, with the rest looked up from reference TRBV5-1 and TRBJ1-6, is KAGVTQTPRYLIKTRGQQVTLSCSPISGHRSVSWYQQTPGQGLQFLFEYFSETQRNKGNFPGRFSGRQFSNSRSEMNVSTLELGDSALYLCASSTSGTGGSPLHFGNGTRLTVT.

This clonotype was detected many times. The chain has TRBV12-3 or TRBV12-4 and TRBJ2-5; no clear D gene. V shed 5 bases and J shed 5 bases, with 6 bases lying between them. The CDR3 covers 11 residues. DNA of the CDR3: TGTGCCAGCAGTCAAAGCGAGACCCAGTACTTC. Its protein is CASSQSETQYF.

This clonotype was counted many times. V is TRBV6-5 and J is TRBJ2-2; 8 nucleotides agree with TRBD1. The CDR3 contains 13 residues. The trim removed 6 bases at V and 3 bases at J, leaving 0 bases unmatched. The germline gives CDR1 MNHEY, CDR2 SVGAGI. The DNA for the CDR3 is TGTGCCAGCAGACAGGGGGACACCGGGGAGCTGTTTTTT. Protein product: CASRQGDTGELFF.

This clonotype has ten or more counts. The CDR3 nucleotides are TGCGCCAGCAGCTTAAGACTAGGCGGCCATGAGCAGTTCTTC. It codes for CASSLRLGGHEQFF. This rearrangement joins TRBV5-1 to TRBJ2-1, with TRBD2 as a possible D gene (6 bases). Germline V lookup: CDR1 SGHRS, CDR2 YFSETQ. V gave up 2 bases and J gave up 8 bases, with 14 bases separating them. The CDR3 covers 14 residues.

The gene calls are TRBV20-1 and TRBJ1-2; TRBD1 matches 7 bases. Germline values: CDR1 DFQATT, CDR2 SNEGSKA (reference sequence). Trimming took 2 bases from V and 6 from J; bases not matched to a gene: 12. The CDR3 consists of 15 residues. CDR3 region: CSARHTTGNPNGYTF. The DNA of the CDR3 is TGCAGTGCTAGACATACGACAGGGAACCCTAATGGCTACACCTTC.

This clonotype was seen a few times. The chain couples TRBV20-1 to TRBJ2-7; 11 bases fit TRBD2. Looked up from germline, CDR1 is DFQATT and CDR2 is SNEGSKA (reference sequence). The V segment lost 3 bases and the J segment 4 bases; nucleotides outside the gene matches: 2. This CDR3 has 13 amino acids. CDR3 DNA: TGCAGTGCTAGTAGCGGGAGGGGGTACGAGCAGTACTTC. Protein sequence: CSASSGRGYEQYF.

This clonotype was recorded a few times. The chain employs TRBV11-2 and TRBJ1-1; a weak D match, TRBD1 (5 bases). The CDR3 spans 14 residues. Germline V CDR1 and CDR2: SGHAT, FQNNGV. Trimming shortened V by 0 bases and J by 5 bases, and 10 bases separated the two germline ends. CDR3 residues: CASSLDVRGTEAFF. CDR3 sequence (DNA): TGTGCCAGCAGCTTAGATGTAAGGGGAACTGAAGCTTTCTTT.

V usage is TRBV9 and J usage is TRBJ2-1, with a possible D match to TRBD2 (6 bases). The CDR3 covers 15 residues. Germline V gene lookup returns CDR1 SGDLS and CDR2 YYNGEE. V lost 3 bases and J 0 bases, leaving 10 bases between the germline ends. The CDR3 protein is CASSGLAPSYNEQFF. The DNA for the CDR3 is TGTGCCAGCAGCGGCCTAGCGCCCTCCTACAATGAGCAGTTCTTC.

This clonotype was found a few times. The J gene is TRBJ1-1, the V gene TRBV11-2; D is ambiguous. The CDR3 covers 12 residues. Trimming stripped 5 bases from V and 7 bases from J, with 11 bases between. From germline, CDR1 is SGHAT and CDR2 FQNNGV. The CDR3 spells CASSLRSFEAFF. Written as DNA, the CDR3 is TGTGCCAGCAGCCTTCGTTCTTTTGAAGCTTTCTTT.

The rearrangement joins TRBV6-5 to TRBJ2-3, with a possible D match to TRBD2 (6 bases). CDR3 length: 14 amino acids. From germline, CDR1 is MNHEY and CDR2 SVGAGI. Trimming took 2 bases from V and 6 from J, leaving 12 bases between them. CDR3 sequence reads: CASSYPGTGDTQYF. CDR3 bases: TGTGCCAGCAGTTACCCGGGGACTGGGGATACGCAGTATTTT.

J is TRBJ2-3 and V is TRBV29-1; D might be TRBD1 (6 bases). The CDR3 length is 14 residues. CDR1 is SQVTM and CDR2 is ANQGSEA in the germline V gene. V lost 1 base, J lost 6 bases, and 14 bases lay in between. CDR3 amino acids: CSVEGRQGRDTQYF. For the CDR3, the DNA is TGCAGCGTTGAAGGGCGGCAGGGGCGCGATACGCAGTATTTT.

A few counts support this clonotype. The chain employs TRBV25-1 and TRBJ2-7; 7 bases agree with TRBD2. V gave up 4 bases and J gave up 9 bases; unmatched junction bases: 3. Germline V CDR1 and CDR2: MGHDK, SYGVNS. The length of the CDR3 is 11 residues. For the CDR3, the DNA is TGTGCCAGCAGTGCCCCGGGAGGGCAGTACTTC. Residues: CASSAPGGQYF.

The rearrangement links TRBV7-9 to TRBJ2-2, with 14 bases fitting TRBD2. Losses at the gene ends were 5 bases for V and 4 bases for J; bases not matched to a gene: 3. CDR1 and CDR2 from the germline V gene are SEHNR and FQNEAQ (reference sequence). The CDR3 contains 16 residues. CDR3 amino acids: CASSPGLAGVTGELFF. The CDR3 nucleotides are TGTGCCAGCAGCCCGGGACTAGCGGGAGTCACCGGGGAGCTGTTTTTT.

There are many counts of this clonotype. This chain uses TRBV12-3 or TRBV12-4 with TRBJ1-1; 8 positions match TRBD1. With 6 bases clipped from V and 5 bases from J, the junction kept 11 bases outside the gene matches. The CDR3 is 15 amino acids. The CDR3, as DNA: TGTGCCAGCAGCCAGAGACAGGGGCGGGGGACTGAAGCTTTCTTT. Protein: CASSQRQGRGTEAFF.

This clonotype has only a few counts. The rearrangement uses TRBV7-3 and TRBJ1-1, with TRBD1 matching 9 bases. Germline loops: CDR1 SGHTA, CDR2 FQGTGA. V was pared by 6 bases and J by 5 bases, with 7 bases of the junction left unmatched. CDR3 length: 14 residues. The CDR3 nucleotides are TGTGCCAGCAGGCAACAGGGGGCCGGAACTGAAGCTTTCTTT. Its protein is CASRQQGAGTEAFF. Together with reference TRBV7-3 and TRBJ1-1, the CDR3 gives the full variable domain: GAGVSQTPSNKVTEKGKYVELRCDPISGHTALYWYRQSLGQGPEFLIYFQGTGAADDSGLPNDRFFAVRPEGSVSTLKIQRTERGDSAVYLCASRQQGAGTEAFFGQGTRLTVV.

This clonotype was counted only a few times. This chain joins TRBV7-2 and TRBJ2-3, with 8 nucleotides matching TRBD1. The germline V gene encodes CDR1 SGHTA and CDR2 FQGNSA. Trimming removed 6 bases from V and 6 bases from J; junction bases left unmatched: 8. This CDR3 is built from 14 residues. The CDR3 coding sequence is TGTGCCAGCAGTATCGACAGGGGCTCGGATACGCAGTATTTT. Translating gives CASSIDRGSDTQYF.